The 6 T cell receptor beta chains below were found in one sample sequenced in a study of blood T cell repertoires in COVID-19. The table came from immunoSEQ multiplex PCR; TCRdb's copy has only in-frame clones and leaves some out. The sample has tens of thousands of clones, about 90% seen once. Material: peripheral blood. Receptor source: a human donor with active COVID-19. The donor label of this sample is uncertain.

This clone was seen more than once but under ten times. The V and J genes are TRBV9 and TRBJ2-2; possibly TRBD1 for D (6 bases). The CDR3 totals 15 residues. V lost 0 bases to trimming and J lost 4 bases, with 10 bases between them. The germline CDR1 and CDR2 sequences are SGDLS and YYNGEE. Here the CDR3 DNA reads TGTGCCAGCAGCGTAGTTAGGGGGAGCACCGGGGAGCTGTTTTTT. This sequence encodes CASSVVRGSTGELFF.

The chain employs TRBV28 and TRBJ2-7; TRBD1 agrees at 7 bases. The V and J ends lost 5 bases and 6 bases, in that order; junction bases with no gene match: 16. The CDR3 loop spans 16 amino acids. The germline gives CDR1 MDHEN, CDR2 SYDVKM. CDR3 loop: CASSLNPTGTGSEQYF. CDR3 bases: TGTGCCAGCAGTCTGAACCCGACAGGGACGGGCAGCGAGCAGTACTTC.

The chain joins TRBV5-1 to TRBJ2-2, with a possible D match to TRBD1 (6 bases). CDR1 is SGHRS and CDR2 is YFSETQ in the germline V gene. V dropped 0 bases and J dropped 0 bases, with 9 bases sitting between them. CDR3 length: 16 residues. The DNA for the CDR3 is TGCGCCAGCAGCTTGGGGGGGACAACGAACACCGGGGAGCTGTTTTTT. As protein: CASSLGGTTNTGELFF. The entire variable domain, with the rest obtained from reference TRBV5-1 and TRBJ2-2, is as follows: KAGVTQTPRYLIKTRGQQVTLSCSPISGHRSVSWYQQTPGQGLQFLFEYFSETQRNKGNFPGRFSGRQFSNSRSEMNVSTLELGDSALYLCASSLGGTTNTGELFFGEGSRLTVL.

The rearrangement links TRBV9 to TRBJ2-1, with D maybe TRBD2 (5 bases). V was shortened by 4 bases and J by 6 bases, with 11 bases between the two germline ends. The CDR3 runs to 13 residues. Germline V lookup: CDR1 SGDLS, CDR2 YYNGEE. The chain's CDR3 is CASSPGVINEQFF. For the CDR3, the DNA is TGTGCCAGCAGCCCCGGGGTGATCAATGAGCAGTTCTTC. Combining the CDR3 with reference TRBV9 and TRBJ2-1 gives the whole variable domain DSGVTQTPKHLITATGQRVTLRCSPRSGDLSVYWYQQSLDQGLQFLIQYYNGEERAKGNILERFSAQQFPDLHSELNLSSLELGDSALYFCASSPGVINEQFFGPGTRLTVL.

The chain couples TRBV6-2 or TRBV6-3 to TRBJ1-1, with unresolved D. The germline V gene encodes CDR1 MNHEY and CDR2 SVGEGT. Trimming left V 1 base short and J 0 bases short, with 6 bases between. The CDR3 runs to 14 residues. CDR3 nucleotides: TGTGCCAGCAGTTACTTTCAAATGAACACTGAAGCTTTCTTT. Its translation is CASSYFQMNTEAFF.

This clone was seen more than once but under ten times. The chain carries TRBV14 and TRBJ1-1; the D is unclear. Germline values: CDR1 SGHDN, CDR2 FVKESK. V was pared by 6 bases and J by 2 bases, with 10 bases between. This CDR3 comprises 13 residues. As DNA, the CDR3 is TGTGCCAGCAGTCTAAACGCTAACACTGAAGCTTTCTTT. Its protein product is CASSLNANTEAFF.